This passage covers 9 T cell receptor beta chains from one sample sequenced in a study of blood T cell repertoires in COVID-19. The method was immunoSEQ multiplex PCR; TCRdb's version includes in-frame clones alone and lacks a portion of them. The sample shows 180,000 or so clones, approximately 89% of them seen only once. Specimen: PBMCs or T cells enriched from blood (not recorded which). Receptors were obtained from a man between 40 and 49 years old who had recovered from COVID-19.

The J gene is TRBJ1-5, the V gene TRBV24-1, with TRBD1 identical over 10 bases. Germline values: CDR1 KGHDR, CDR2 SFDVKD. Germline trimming cut 4 bases from V and 5 bases from J; bases unmatched to any gene: 7. CDR3 size: 16 residues. CDR3 loop: CATSDRDRGPYQPQHF. CDR3 nucleotide sequence: TGTGCCACCAGTGACCGGGACAGGGGCCCCTATCAGCCCCAGCATTTT.

The V call is TRBV11-2, the J call TRBJ1-6, with a possible D match to TRBD1 (5 bases). From germline, CDR1 is SGHAT and CDR2 FQNNGV. Between the trimmed V and J ends, which lost 2 bases and 0 bases, there was a span of 17 bases. This CDR3 has 19 residues. CDR3 loop: CASSLTGAGGSSYNSPLHF. CDR3 DNA: TGTGCCAGCAGCTTAACTGGGGCCGGAGGGAGCTCCTATAATTCACCCCTCCACTTT.

This clone was counted between two and nine times. The chain employs TRBV5-1 and TRBJ2-5, with 9 bases lining up with TRBD2. The CDR3 has 15 residues. Germline V lookup: CDR1 SGHRS, CDR2 YFSETQ. Losses at the gene ends were 9 bases for V and 2 bases for J; bases not matched to a gene: 11. The CDR3 is CATSLYSGGQETQYF. CDR3 sequence (DNA): TGCGCCACCTCACTATATAGCGGGGGACAAGAGACCCAGTACTTC. Looking up the rest from reference TRBV5-1 and TRBJ2-5 gives the full variable domain: KAGVTQTPRYLIKTRGQQVTLSCSPISGHRSVSWYQQTPGQGLQFLFEYFSETQRNKGNFPGRFSGRQFSNSRSEMNVSTLELGDSALYLCATSLYSGGQETQYFGPGTRLLVL.

The chain has TRBV6-4 and TRBJ1-1, with 7 bases identical to TRBD1. After removal of 4 bases from V and 5 bases from J, the junction contained 7 bases not matched to a gene. CDR1 and CDR2 (germline): MRHNA, SNTAGT. This CDR3 is 14 amino acids long. CDR3 in DNA: TGTGCCAGCAGTGTTCTCCGACAGGGAACTGAAGCTTTCTTT. This gives the protein CASSVLRQGTEAFF.

CDR3: CASTPGRTGGSNEQFF. DNA for the CDR3: TGTGCCAGCACCCCGGGACGGACAGGTGGCTCGAATGAGCAGTTCTTC. The gene calls are TRBV28 and TRBJ2-1; 7 positions match TRBD1. The CDR3 runs 16 residues. J lost 7 bases, V lost 7 bases, and 16 bases had no gene match. In germline, CDR1 is MDHEN, CDR2 SYDVKM.

V usage is TRBV9 and J usage is TRBJ1-4, with TRBD1 identical over 8 bases. V was clipped by 4 bases and J by 5 bases; unmatched bases: 7. The CDR3 contains 15 residues. Germline lookup yields CDR1 SGDLS and CDR2 YYNGEE. The CDR3 sequence: CASSQRQGQNEKLFF. CDR3 coding DNA: TGTGCCAGCAGCCAACGACAGGGGCAAAATGAAAAACTGTTTTTT.

The chain has TRBV9 and TRBJ2-1; 9 bases match TRBD2. V lost 0 bases to trimming and J lost 7 bases; unmatched junction nucleotides: 5. CDR3 size: 15 residues. The germline gives CDR1 SGDLS, CDR2 YYNGEE. The DNA of the CDR3 is TGTGCCAGCAGCGTAGTGAGTAGCGGGGGTAATGAGCAGTTCTTC. The encoded protein is CASSVVSSGGNEQFF.

The V call is TRBV11-3, the J call TRBJ2-3, with a tentative D call TRBD1 (7 bases). CDR3 length equals 17 residues. The germline V gene has CDR1 SGHNT and CDR2 YENEEA. Deletions cut 1 base from V and 4 bases from J, with 18 bases between. CDR3 residues: CASSLARGATSPDTQYF. Here the CDR3 DNA reads TGTGCCAGCAGCTTAGCCAGGGGGGCGACTAGTCCAGATACGCAGTATTTT.

This chain connects TRBV9 to TRBJ2-3; D is perhaps TRBD2 (5 bases). V lost 0 bases and J lost 1, with 12 bases in between. Germline loops: CDR1 SGDLS, CDR2 YYNGEE. This CDR3 spans 16 amino acids. The CDR3 spells CASSVGTEAGTDTQYF. CDR3 DNA sequence: TGTGCCAGCAGCGTAGGAACGGAGGCGGGCACAGATACGCAGTATTTT. Complete variable domain (other parts from reference TRBV9 and TRBJ2-3): DSGVTQTPKHLITATGQRVTLRCSPRSGDLSVYWYQQSLDQGLQFLIQYYNGEERAKGNILERFSAQQFPDLHSELNLSSLELGDSALYFCASSVGTEAGTDTQYFGPGTRLTVL.